This T cell receptor beta chain was captured in a study of early stage breast cancer tumors. Looking at the study overall: Among around twelve ER+/PR+/HER2- tumors, eight were ductal, four lobular. About 10-fold was the mean read coverage per sample.

V dropped 1 base and J dropped 5; count of bases not matched to a gene: 8. There are 16 residues in the CDR3. Germline V lookup: CDR1 SGHAT, CDR2 FQNNGV. Study-level findings and limits: Tumors had approximately 2.5-fold higher T cell density than normal breast. Most shared enriched TCRB sequences were commonly generated ones.

This clone came up once. Its matching antigen is unknown. Assay used: immunoSEQ multiplex PCR; TCRdb lists only in-frame clones, some missing. Here the sample spans about 58,000 clones, about three quarters being singletons. Material for sequencing was blood. The clonotype originates from a person between 30 and 45 years old with breast cancer. The chain joins TRBV11-2 to TRBJ2-7, with 10 bases lining up with TRBD1. CDR3: CASSLGSGTGDHEQYF. CDR3 coding DNA: TGTGCCAGCAGCTTAGGGTCCGGGACAGGGGACCACGAGCAGTACTTC.